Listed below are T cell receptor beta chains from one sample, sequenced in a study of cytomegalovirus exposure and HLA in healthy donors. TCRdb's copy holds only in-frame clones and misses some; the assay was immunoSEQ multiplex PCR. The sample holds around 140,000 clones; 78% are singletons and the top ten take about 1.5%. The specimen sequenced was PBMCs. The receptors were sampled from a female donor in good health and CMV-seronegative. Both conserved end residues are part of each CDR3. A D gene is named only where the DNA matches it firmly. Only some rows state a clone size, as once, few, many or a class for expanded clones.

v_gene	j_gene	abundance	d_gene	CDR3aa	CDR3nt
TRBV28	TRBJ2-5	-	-	CASSPSGQEETQYF	TGTGCCAGCAGTCCCTCGGGACAAGAAGAGACCCAGTACTTC
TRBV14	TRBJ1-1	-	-	CASSQDYSRWITEAFF	TGTGCCAGCAGCCAAGACTACTCGAGGTGGATCACTGAAGCTTTCTTT
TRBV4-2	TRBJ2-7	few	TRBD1	CASSPGQGAYEQYF	TGTGCCAGCAGCCCGGGACAGGGGGCTTACGAGCAGTACTTC
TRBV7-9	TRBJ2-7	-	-	CASSLETGGQYF	TGTGCCAGCAGCTTAGAAACCGGGGGGCAGTACTTC
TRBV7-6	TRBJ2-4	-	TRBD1	CASSPGQGNIQYF	TGTGCCAGCAGCCCGGGACAGGGAAACATTCAGTACTTC
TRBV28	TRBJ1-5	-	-	CASTLGGTNQPQHF	TGTGCCAGCACCCTAGGGGGTACCAATCAGCCCCAGCATTTT
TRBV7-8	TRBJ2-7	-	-	CAVSEGFRNEQYF	TGTGCCGTCTCGGAAGGTTTCAGGAACGAGCAGTACTTC
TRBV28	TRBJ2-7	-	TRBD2	CASSFQIGLAGGSSYEQYF	TGTGCCAGCAGTTTCCAGATCGGGCTAGCGGGTGGGAGCTCCTACGAGCAGTACTTC
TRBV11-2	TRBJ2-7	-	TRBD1	CASRPPGQGSYEQYF	TGTGCCAGCAGACCCCCGGGACAGGGCTCCTACGAGCAGTACTTC
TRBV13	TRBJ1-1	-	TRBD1	CASSFRQGNTEAFF	TGTGCCAGCAGTTTCAGACAGGGAAACACTGAAGCTTTCTTT
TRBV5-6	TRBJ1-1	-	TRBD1	CASSRTGGGNTEAFF	TGTGCCAGCAGTCGGACAGGGGGCGGGAACACTGAAGCTTTCTTT
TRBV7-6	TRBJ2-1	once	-	CASSLEAATSYNEQFF	TGTGCCAGCAGCTTAGAGGCGGCAACCTCCTACAATGAGCAGTTCTTC
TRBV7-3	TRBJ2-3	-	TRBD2	CASSSSGGTDTQYF	TGTGCCAGCAGCTCTAGCGGGGGCACAGATACGCAGTATTTT
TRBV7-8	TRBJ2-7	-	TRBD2	CASSPGTSGRVLTYEQYF	TGTGCCAGCAGCCCAGGGACTAGCGGGAGGGTCCTTACCTACGAGCAGTACTTC
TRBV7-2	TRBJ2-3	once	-	CASSLRDRRGLSSTDTQYF	TGTGCCAGCAGCCTCCGGGACAGGCGGGGGTTGTCTAGCACAGATACGCAGTATTTT
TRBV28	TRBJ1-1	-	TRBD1	CASSGIRTGGLNTEAFF	TGTGCCAGCAGCGGTATAAGGACAGGGGGCTTGAACACTGAAGCTTTCTTT
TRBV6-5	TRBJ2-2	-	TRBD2	CASSYGLADTGELFF	TGTGCCAGCAGTTACGGGCTAGCGGACACCGGGGAGCTGTTTTTT
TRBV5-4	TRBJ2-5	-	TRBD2	CASSLVLAGQETQYF	TGTGCCAGCAGCTTGGTGCTAGCGGGCCAAGAGACCCAGTACTTC
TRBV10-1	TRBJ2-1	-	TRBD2	CASSSGTSTYNEQFF	TGCGCCAGCAGTTCCGGGACTAGCACTTACAATGAGCAGTTCTTC
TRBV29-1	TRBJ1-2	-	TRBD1	CSVSTGRVGYTF	TGCAGCGTTTCGACAGGGCGAGTGGGCTACACCTTC
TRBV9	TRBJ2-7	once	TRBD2	CASSALAGYEQYF	TGTGCCAGCAGCGCACTAGCGGGGTACGAGCAGTACTTC
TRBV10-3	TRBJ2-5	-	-	CAISGPAGNQETQYF	TGTGCCATCAGTGGGCCAGCGGGCAACCAAGAGACCCAGTACTTC
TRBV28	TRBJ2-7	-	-	CASRLGLGYYEQYF	TGTGCCAGCAGGCTAGGACTGGGTTACTACGAGCAGTACTTC
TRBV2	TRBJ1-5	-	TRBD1	CASSPRRGTGGMEGVQPQHF	TGTGCCAGCAGTCCTCGCCGGGGGACAGGGGGTATGGAAGGGGTTCAGCCCCAGCATTTT
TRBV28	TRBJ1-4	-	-	CASSFIGRPTNEKLFF	TGTGCCAGCAGTTTCATAGGGAGGCCAACTAATGAAAAACTGTTTTTT
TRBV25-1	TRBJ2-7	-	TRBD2	CASSELGGARDEQYF	TGTGCCAGCAGTGAATTGGGAGGGGCCCGAGACGAGCAGTACTTC
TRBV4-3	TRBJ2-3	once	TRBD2	CASSQSPSGGGGTDTQYF	TGCGCCAGCAGCCAATCCCCTAGCGGGGGAGGCGGCACAGATACGCAGTATTTT
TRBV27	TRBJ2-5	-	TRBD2	CASRLLAEETQYF	TGTGCCAGCAGACTACTAGCGGAAGAGACCCAGTACTTC
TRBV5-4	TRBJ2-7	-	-	CASSLTQGSSYEQYF	TGTGCCAGCAGCTTGACTCAGGGATCCTCCTACGAGCAGTACTTC
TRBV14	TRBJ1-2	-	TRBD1	CASSLGQGIYGYTF	TGTGCCAGCAGCCTTGGACAGGGGATCTATGGCTACACCTTC
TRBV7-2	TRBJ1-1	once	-	CASSLARGGGSEAFF	TGTGCCAGCAGCTTAGCGCGCGGGGGGGGCTCTGAAGCTTTCTTT
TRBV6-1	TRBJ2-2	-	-	CASSVRLGNTGELFF	TGTGCCAGCAGTGTCAGGCTGGGGAACACCGGGGAGCTGTTTTTT
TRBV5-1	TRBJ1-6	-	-	CASSLEQLYNSPLHF	TGCGCCAGCAGCTTGGAACAGCTGTATAATTCACCCCTCCACTTT
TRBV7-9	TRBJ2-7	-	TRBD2	CASRRLAARYEQYF	TGTGCCAGCAGACGACTAGCGGCCCGCTACGAGCAGTACTTC